The rows below give T cell receptor beta chains drawn from one sample of a study of T cells after yellow fever vaccination. MiXCR, applied by TCRdb to the 5' RACE reads, yields one record per CDR3 protein. The sample has under 150,000 distinct CDR3 sequences, about 7.7% seen once. Material: CD4+ T cells sorted from PBMCs, obtained 5 days after the yellow fever booster vaccination. The receptors come from a man aged 30 to 39 who received the YFV17D yellow fever vaccine. CDR3s include the opening cysteine and the closing phenylalanine or tryptophan. The order of the fields is J gene, D gene, V gene, clone size, CDR3 DNA, CDR3 protein. A D gene is named only where the DNA matches it firmly. Some rows mark clone size as missing; the rest say once, few, many or name a class of expanded clone.

>TRBJ2-5|TRBD2|TRBV11-2|many
TGTGCCAGCAGCTTAGTGTTTCGGCTAGCGGGGGCTTCAGAGGGGACCCAGTACTTC
CASSLVFRLAGASEGTQYF
>TRBJ2-2|TRBD2|TRBV5-4|-
TGTGCCAGCAGCGCGAAGCGGGGGGGGGACACCGGGGAGCTGTTTTTT
CASSAKRGGDTGELFF
>TRBJ1-2|-|TRBV25-1|few
TGTGCCAGCAGTGAAAGAGACAGGCGCTACACCTTC
CASSERDRRYTF
>TRBJ2-7|-|TRBV7-9|many
TGTGCCAGCAGCCCGCACATCGGGACCCCGAACGAGCAGTACTTC
CASSPHIGTPNEQYF
>TRBJ2-7|TRBD2|TRBV6-5|many
TGTGCCAGCAGGACTAGCGGGAGTAGTCACGAGCAGTACTTC
CASRTSGSSHEQYF
>TRBJ2-3|TRBD2|TRBV7-2|-
TGTGCCAGCAGCTTGCTAGCGGGTGGGAGCGATACGCAGTATTTT
CASSLLAGGSDTQYF
>TRBJ1-4|-|TRBV6-1|many
TGTGCCAGCAGTGAAGAAGAATACCACAGATTTTCTAATGAAAAACTGTTTTTT
CASSEEEYHRFSNEKLFF
>TRBJ2-7|TRBD1|TRBV28|few
TGTGCCACCACCCGGGACAGGGGGCAAGGGGGGCAGTACTTC
CATTRDRGQGGQYF
>TRBJ2-5|-|TRBV6-5|many
TGTGCCAGCAGTTACTCGGGGGGGCGCGCAGAGACCCAGTACTTC
CASSYSGGRAETQYF
>TRBJ1-3|-|TRBV6-1|many
TGTGCCAGCGTACCCAATGAAAACGCAGGAAACACCATATATTTT
CASVPNENAGNTIYF
>TRBJ2-2|TRBD2|TRBV5-5|many
TGTGCCAGCAGCTTGGTAATCCTAGCGGTGAACACCGGGGAGCTGTTTTTT
CASSLVILAVNTGELFF
>TRBJ1-1|TRBD1|TRBV18|-
TGTGCCAGCTCACCGGCGTCCAGGGGGGTGAACACTGAAGCTTTCTTT
CASSPASRGVNTEAFF
>TRBJ2-1|-|TRBV7-6|many
TGTGCCAGCAGCTTAGATGTCTTTAGCTCCTACAATGAGCAGTTCTTC
CASSLDVFSSYNEQFF
>TRBJ2-5|TRBD2|TRBV12-3/TRBV12-4|once
TGTGCCAGCTGTCAATACCTTAGGCTAGCGGGAGAGGGAGAGACCCAGTACTTC
CASCQYLRLAGEGETQYF
>TRBJ2-1|TRBD2|TRBV7-2|many
TGTGCCAGCAGCTTCCATCGGACTAGCGGGAGGATCAATGAGCAGTTCTTC
CASSFHRTSGRINEQFF
>TRBJ2-1|TRBD2|TRBV7-9|many
TGTGCCAGCAGCTCCATGGGGGTAGCGGGAAATGAGCAGTTCTTC
CASSSMGVAGNEQFF
>TRBJ2-1|TRBD2|TRBV28|many
TGTGCCAGCAGTTTAGGGACTAGCGGACACAATGAGCAGTTCTTC
CASSLGTSGHNEQFF
>TRBJ2-5|-|TRBV20-1|many
TGCAGTGCTAGTGGGTACAACCAAGAGACCCAGTACTTC
CSASGYNQETQYF
>TRBJ2-3|-|TRBV7-2|few
TGTGCCAGCACCCCGGAGGGGGATACGCAGTATTTT
CASTPEGDTQYF
>TRBJ2-5|-|TRBV12-3/TRBV12-4|few
TGTGCCAGCAGTTTAGCGATTTACGGGCAACAAGAGACCCAGTACTTC
CASSLAIYGQQETQYF
>TRBJ2-1|-|TRBV12-3/TRBV12-4|many
TGTGCCAGCAGGCCCCCCGGGGGTAAAGAGCAGTTCTTC
CASRPPGGKEQFF
>TRBJ1-2|-|TRBV7-3|many
TGTGCCAGCAGCTTCGACCCCAGCGGCTATGGCTACACCTTC
CASSFDPSGYGYTF
>TRBJ2-2|TRBD2|TRBV3-1|-
TGTGCCGCCCCGTCCGGGACTAACAACACCGGGGAGCTGTTTTTT
CAAPSGTNNTGELFF
>TRBJ2-1|-|TRBV24-1|many
TGTGCCACCAGTGCCTACAATGAGCAGTTCTTC
CATSAYNEQFF
>TRBJ2-2|-|TRBV24-1|few
TGTGCCACCAGTCGCAGGGGGGACACCGGGGAGCTGTTTTTT
CATSRRGDTGELFF
>TRBJ2-5|-|TRBV5-1|many
TGCGCCAGCAGCTTGGATCCCGGGGAAGAGACCCAGTACTTC
CASSLDPGEETQYF
>TRBJ2-7|-|TRBV3-1|many
TGTGCCAGCAGCCGGGGCCGATCCTACGAGCAGTACTTC
CASSRGRSYEQYF
>TRBJ2-1|TRBD2|TRBV6-5|many
TGTGCCAGCACCTCTAGGGGAGGCGGGGGCAATGAGCAGTTCTTC
CASTSRGGGGNEQFF
>TRBJ2-3|-|TRBV13|-
TGTGCCTTCTGTTCCCCCGGAGGGATGGGGGTCACAGATACGCAGTATTTT
CAFCSPGGMGVTDTQYF
>TRBJ2-7|-|TRBV19|once
TGTGCCAGTAGTGTGGCCCCAACCTACGAGCAGTACTTC
CASSVAPTYEQYF
>TRBJ2-1|TRBD2|TRBV20-1|many
TGCAGTGCGATTAGCGGGAGGTACAATGAGCAGTTCTTC
CSAISGRYNEQFF
>TRBJ2-7|-|TRBV20-1|few
TGCAGTGCTCGAAGGGGCAGCCCCGAGCAGTACTTC
CSARRGSPEQYF
>TRBJ1-2|TRBD1|TRBV5-1|many
TGCGCCAGCAACTCGCGGACAGGAAACTATGGCTACACCTTC
CASNSRTGNYGYTF
>TRBJ2-2|TRBD1|TRBV27|many
TGTGCCAGCAGTTTTGACAGGGGAGGCCGGGAGCTGTTTTTT
CASSFDRGGRELFF
>TRBJ2-7|-|TRBV5-1|many
TGCGCCAGCAGCACCGGGGGCCAGGCTTCCGAGCAGTACTTC
CASSTGGQASEQYF
>TRBJ2-7|-|TRBV20-1|many
TGCAGTGCCGAGGCCAGTTCCTACGAGCAGTACTTC
CSAEASSYEQYF
>TRBJ1-5|TRBD1|TRBV20-1|many
TGCAGTGCGAGGAACAGGGGCGAGAGCAATCAGCCCCAGCATTTT
CSARNRGESNQPQHF
>TRBJ2-3|TRBD2|TRBV4-2|-
TGTGCCAGCAGCCAAAAAGATGCTAGCGGGAGCACAGATACGCAGTATTTT
CASSQKDASGSTDTQYF
>TRBJ1-6|TRBD1|TRBV4-3|few
TGCGCCAGCAGCCAAGACACAGGGGGAGATTCACCCCTCCACTTT
CASSQDTGGDSPLHF
>TRBJ2-3|TRBD2|TRBV19|-
TGTGCCAGTAGATACCGTAGCGGGAGCACAGATACGCAGTATTTT
CASRYRSGSTDTQYF
>TRBJ2-2|TRBD2|TRBV2|many
TGTGCCAGCAGTGAAGTAGCGGGACGCACCGGGGAGCTGTTTTTT
CASSEVAGRTGELFF
>TRBJ1-5|-|TRBV3-1|few
TGTGCCAGCAGCCAAGCCGGGGGTTCGGGCAATCAGCCCCAGCATTTT
CASSQAGGSGNQPQHF
>TRBJ2-5|-|TRBV5-6|many
TGTGCCAGCATCCTCATGGGATCTCAGACTTGGGAGACCCAGTACTTC
CASILMGSQTWETQYF
>TRBJ2-2|-|TRBV20-1|many
TGCAGTGCTAGAGACGGAAACACCGGGGAGCTGTTTTTT
CSARDGNTGELFF
>TRBJ2-1|-|TRBV5-1|many
TGCGCCAGCAGCTTGAGGGGAGAGGAGTTCAATGAGCAGTTCTTC
CASSLRGEEFNEQFF
>TRBJ1-1|TRBD1|TRBV7-2|few
TGTGCCAGCAGCTCCGGGACAGGGTACGGGAACACTGAAGCTTTCTTT
CASSSGTGYGNTEAFF
>TRBJ2-1|TRBD1|TRBV5-1|many
TGCGCCAGCAAAAACGACAGGGGGGACAATGAGCAGTTCTTC
CASKNDRGDNEQFF
>TRBJ2-2|-|TRBV28|many
TGTGCCAGTATGGGGACCAGAAACACCGGGGAGCTGTTTTTT
CASMGTRNTGELFF
>TRBJ1-2|-|TRBV29-1|many
TGCAGCGTTCGGCCCAGGGTTGCTAACTATGGCTACACCTTC
CSVRPRVANYGYTF
>TRBJ2-7|-|TRBV5-4|many
TGTGCCAGCAGCTTGGTTCGGGGAGACGAGCAGTACTTC
CASSLVRGDEQYF
>TRBJ2-1|-|TRBV20-1|many
TGCAGCCCAACTATGAGCTCCTACAATGAGCAGTTCTTC
CSPTMSSYNEQFF
>TRBJ2-2|-|TRBV3-1|few
TGTGCCAGCAGCCAAGATCTTACCGGGGAGCTGTTTTTT
CASSQDLTGELFF
>TRBJ1-5|-|TRBV10-3|many
TGTGCCATCAGAGACGGGTGGGGTCAGCCCCAGCATTTT
CAIRDGWGQPQHF
>TRBJ2-2|TRBD1|TRBV7-2|few
TGTGCCAGCAACCATCAGGGGGCCGGGGAGCTGTTTTTT
CASNHQGAGELFF
>TRBJ2-1|TRBD2|TRBV30|few
TGTGCCTGGACATTTGGGGTAGCGGGAGGTCGCAATGAGCAGTTCTTC
CAWTFGVAGGRNEQFF
>TRBJ2-7|-|TRBV20-1|many
TGCAGTGGGACGGGGGAAACCTACGAGCAGTACTTC
CSGTGETYEQYF
>TRBJ1-2|-|TRBV7-9|many
TGTGCCAGCAGCCAAGAAGGCTCCCACTCCTATGGCTACACCTTC
CASSQEGSHSYGYTF
>TRBJ1-2|TRBD1|TRBV10-2|many
TGCGCCAGCAGTGAGGTGGGACAGGGACCGGGGACCTTC
CASSEVGQGPGTF
>TRBJ2-6|TRBD2|TRBV6-1|many
TGTGCCAGCTCGGGAGGGGGGTACGAGGCCAACGTCCTGACTTTC
CASSGGGYEANVLTF